A selection of T cell receptor beta chains follows, all from one sample in a study of blood T cells in healthy people across ages. Using its own MiXCR run on the 5' RACE reads, TCRdb lists one record per CDR3 protein. The top ten hold 20% of the sample, which has about 730,000 distinct CDR3 sequences, 35% to 45% seen once. Specimen: blood. The source of these receptors is a woman aged 60 to 75 in good health. CDR3s include the opening cysteine and the closing phenylalanine or tryptophan. Fields, in order: clone size, J gene, D gene, V gene, CDR3 DNA, CDR3 protein. A D gene is named only where the DNA matches it firmly. Rows may omit the clone size; those that give it use once, few, many or a size class.

abundance: .
j_gene: TRBJ2-7
d_gene: .
v_gene: TRBV30
CDR3nt: TGTGCCTGGGGACGTGGGTCCTACGAGCAGTACTTC
CDR3aa: CAWGRGSYEQYF

abundance: .
j_gene: TRBJ2-5
d_gene: .
v_gene: TRBV6-6
CDR3nt: TGTGCCAGCAGTTACTATGCCCAAGAGACCCAGTACTTC
CDR3aa: CASSYYAQETQYF

abundance: .
j_gene: TRBJ2-5
d_gene: .
v_gene: TRBV25-1
CDR3nt: TGTGCCAGCAGTGAAGGAGGCAGTAGAGAGACCCAGTACTTC
CDR3aa: CASSEGGSRETQYF

abundance: few
j_gene: TRBJ2-1
d_gene: .
v_gene: TRBV27
CDR3nt: TGTGCCAGCAGTTTAATCCTAGCCCGAGGGGGAAATAATGAGCAGTTCTTC
CDR3aa: CASSLILARGGNNEQFF

abundance: .
j_gene: TRBJ2-1
d_gene: TRBD2
v_gene: TRBV6-2/TRBV6-3
CDR3nt: TGTGCCAGCACCAAAGGCGGGGGGGCGCCGGAGCAGTTCTTC
CDR3aa: CASTKGGGAPEQFF

abundance: .
j_gene: TRBJ2-5
d_gene: .
v_gene: TRBV7-3
CDR3nt: TGTGCCAGCAGCTTACGAGGTAGCGGAGACGGGGAGACCCAGTACTTC
CDR3aa: CASSLRGSGDGETQYF

abundance: .
j_gene: TRBJ2-1
d_gene: .
v_gene: TRBV7-2
CDR3nt: TGTGCCAGCAGCTTCCCGGGAAGGTCGGATGAGCAGTTCTTC
CDR3aa: CASSFPGRSDEQFF

abundance: few
j_gene: TRBJ1-6
d_gene: .
v_gene: TRBV7-3
CDR3nt: TGTGCCAGCAGCTTAAGGAGAGGACAGTCACCCCTCCACTTT
CDR3aa: CASSLRRGQSPLHF

abundance: .
j_gene: TRBJ2-1
d_gene: TRBD2
v_gene: TRBV20-1
CDR3nt: TGCAGTGCCATACGGACTAGCGGGGAACCCTACAATGAGCAGTTCTTC
CDR3aa: CSAIRTSGEPYNEQFF

abundance: few
j_gene: TRBJ2-7
d_gene: TRBD1
v_gene: TRBV12-3/TRBV12-4
CDR3nt: TGTGCCAGCAGTTGGGCCCCGGGACAGGGGCACTACGAGCAGTACTTC
CDR3aa: CASSWAPGQGHYEQYF

abundance: .
j_gene: TRBJ1-6
d_gene: .
v_gene: TRBV5-1
CDR3nt: TGCGCCAGCAGCCCCGGAACGGGGTCCTATAATTCACCCCTCCACTTT
CDR3aa: CASSPGTGSYNSPLHF

abundance: .
j_gene: TRBJ2-3
d_gene: TRBD2
v_gene: TRBV20-1
CDR3nt: TGCAGTGTCACAACTAGCGGGAGCACAGATACGCAGTATTTT
CDR3aa: CSVTTSGSTDTQYF

abundance: .
j_gene: TRBJ2-1
d_gene: TRBD2
v_gene: TRBV3-1
CDR3nt: TGTGCCAGCGGCCAACTAGCGGGACTCAATGAGCAGTTCTTC
CDR3aa: CASGQLAGLNEQFF

abundance: .
j_gene: TRBJ1-2
d_gene: .
v_gene: TRBV20-1
CDR3nt: TGCAGTATAAGACAACCAGCTAACTATGGCTACACCTTC
CDR3aa: CSIRQPANYGYTF

abundance: .
j_gene: TRBJ2-3
d_gene: .
v_gene: TRBV12-3/TRBV12-4
CDR3nt: TGTGCCAGCAGTTTCAGGGGTAACACAGATACGCAGTATTTT
CDR3aa: CASSFRGNTDTQYF

abundance: .
j_gene: TRBJ2-1
d_gene: TRBD2
v_gene: TRBV15
CDR3nt: TGTGCCACCAGCAGAGATAATAGCGGGGGCCACAATGAGCAGTTCTTC
CDR3aa: CATSRDNSGGHNEQFF

abundance: once
j_gene: TRBJ2-5
d_gene: .
v_gene: TRBV20-1
CDR3nt: TGCAGTGCTGGGCAAGGGGCAGGGAATGAGCAGTACTTC
CDR3aa: CSAGQGAGNEQYF

abundance: few
j_gene: TRBJ2-7
d_gene: .
v_gene: TRBV12-3/TRBV12-4
CDR3nt: TGTGCCAGCAGTGGGGGGGCGAGTGGGTTCGACTACGAGCAGTACTTC
CDR3aa: CASSGGASGFDYEQYF

abundance: .
j_gene: TRBJ1-1
d_gene: .
v_gene: TRBV6-2/TRBV6-3
CDR3nt: TGTGCCAGCAGTTCTCGAGCGGGCAGGGGTGGGACTGAAGCTTTCTTT
CDR3aa: CASSSRAGRGGTEAFF

abundance: .
j_gene: TRBJ2-1
d_gene: .
v_gene: TRBV5-1
CDR3nt: TGCGCCAGCAGCTCCCGCGGCTCTCGGACTTTCAGCTCCGAGCAGTTCTTC
CDR3aa: CASSSRGSRTFSSEQFF

abundance: .
j_gene: TRBJ1-1
d_gene: .
v_gene: TRBV27
CDR3nt: TGTGCCAGCAGTTTATCGGTTGGGGGTACTGAAGCTTTCTTT
CDR3aa: CASSLSVGGTEAFF

abundance: .
j_gene: TRBJ2-1
d_gene: .
v_gene: TRBV12-3/TRBV12-4
CDR3nt: TGTGCCAGCAGTGAGGCGGGTGTGGAGCAGTTCTTC
CDR3aa: CASSEAGVEQFF

abundance: .
j_gene: TRBJ1-5
d_gene: .
v_gene: TRBV6-1
CDR3nt: TGTGCCTGCCGGGACCCCCCTCAGCCCCAGCATTTT
CDR3aa: CACRDPPQPQHF

abundance: .
j_gene: TRBJ2-7
d_gene: .
v_gene: TRBV19
CDR3nt: TGTGCCAGTAGTATGGTTGAGGGGAGCTCCTACGAGCAGTACTTC
CDR3aa: CASSMVEGSSYEQYF

abundance: .
j_gene: TRBJ2-1
d_gene: TRBD2
v_gene: TRBV4-3
CDR3nt: TGCGCCAGCAGCCAAGATATTGCGTGGGAGGGCTCGGGTGAGCAGTTCTTC
CDR3aa: CASSQDIAWEGSGEQFF

abundance: .
j_gene: TRBJ2-5
d_gene: TRBD2
v_gene: TRBV7-2
CDR3nt: TGTGCCAGCAGCTTAACTAGCGGGCCCTTCGATGAGCAGTACTTC
CDR3aa: CASSLTSGPFDEQYF

abundance: once
j_gene: TRBJ2-1
d_gene: TRBD2
v_gene: TRBV20-1
CDR3nt: TGCAGTGCTAGATCGCTAGCGGGATTAACAAATGAGCAGTTCTTC
CDR3aa: CSARSLAGLTNEQFF

abundance: .
j_gene: TRBJ2-5
d_gene: .
v_gene: TRBV6-2/TRBV6-3
CDR3nt: TGTGCCAGCAGCGCGCCCGCCTTCAGTTACTCCAAGGAGAACCAGTACTTC
CDR3aa: CASSAPAFSYSKENQYF

abundance: few
j_gene: TRBJ2-5
d_gene: .
v_gene: TRBV5-1
CDR3nt: TGCGCCAGCAGCTTGGCCGAACACTTGGCTGAGCAGTACTTC
CDR3aa: CASSLAEHLAEQYF

abundance: many
j_gene: TRBJ2-4
d_gene: .
v_gene: TRBV4-3
CDR3nt: TGCGCCAGCAGCCAGCCGCCCCCCCAGGGACGGAACATTCAGTACTTC
CDR3aa: CASSQPPPQGRNIQYF

abundance: few
j_gene: TRBJ1-4
d_gene: .
v_gene: TRBV6-6
CDR3nt: TGTGCCAGCGGATCAAACAGGAACCGTAATGAAAAACTGTTTTTT
CDR3aa: CASGSNRNRNEKLFF

abundance: few
j_gene: TRBJ2-1
d_gene: .
v_gene: TRBV4-2
CDR3nt: TGTGCCAGCAGCCAAGAGAGGATAGATGAGCAGTTCTTC
CDR3aa: CASSQERIDEQFF

abundance: .
j_gene: TRBJ2-5
d_gene: TRBD1
v_gene: TRBV30
CDR3nt: TGTGCCTGGACGACAGGGTATACCCAGTACTTC
CDR3aa: CAWTTGYTQYF

abundance: .
j_gene: TRBJ2-1
d_gene: .
v_gene: TRBV12-3/TRBV12-4
CDR3nt: TGTGCCAGCACCCTGGGACTTAGCTCCTACAATGAGCAGTTCTTC
CDR3aa: CASTLGLSSYNEQFF

abundance: .
j_gene: TRBJ2-7
d_gene: TRBD2
v_gene: TRBV20-1
CDR3nt: TGCAGTGCTAGAGATAGCGGGGGGTTAGCCTACGAGCAGTACTTC
CDR3aa: CSARDSGGLAYEQYF

abundance: .
j_gene: TRBJ2-3
d_gene: .
v_gene: TRBV27
CDR3nt: TGTGCCAGCAGTTTTTTTGGGGCGGGGGCCCAGGAACATACGCAGTATTTT
CDR3aa: CASSFFGAGAQEHTQYF

abundance: few
j_gene: TRBJ2-7
d_gene: TRBD2
v_gene: TRBV10-3
CDR3nt: TGTGCCATCACTAGCGGGAGCCACTCCGAGCAGTACTTC
CDR3aa: CAITSGSHSEQYF

abundance: .
j_gene: TRBJ2-3
d_gene: .
v_gene: TRBV12-1
CDR3nt: TGTGCCAGCGGTAACAGGGGATGGGATACGCAGTATTTT
CDR3aa: CASGNRGWDTQYF

abundance: many
j_gene: TRBJ2-3
d_gene: .
v_gene: TRBV6-5
CDR3nt: TGTGCCAGCAGTTACGTGGGAGATACGCAGTATTTT
CDR3aa: CASSYVGDTQYF

abundance: .
j_gene: TRBJ2-1
d_gene: TRBD2
v_gene: TRBV7-2
CDR3nt: TGTGCCAGCAGCTTAAACGAGGCGGGAGGAAGGTACAATGAGCAGTTCTTC
CDR3aa: CASSLNEAGGRYNEQFF

abundance: .
j_gene: TRBJ2-3
d_gene: TRBD2
v_gene: TRBV7-8
CDR3nt: TGTGCCAGCAGCCCCCGGCCACTAGCGGGAGGTGATACGCAGTATTTT
CDR3aa: CASSPRPLAGGDTQYF

abundance: few
j_gene: TRBJ2-7
d_gene: TRBD2
v_gene: TRBV7-9
CDR3nt: TGTGCCAGCAGTCAGAGCGGGGCTTACAATGAGCAGTACTTC
CDR3aa: CASSQSGAYNEQYF

abundance: .
j_gene: TRBJ1-1
d_gene: .
v_gene: TRBV2
CDR3nt: TGTGCCAGCAGTGAGAGCAGGGCTTCACCGAACACTGAAGCTTTCTTT
CDR3aa: CASSESRASPNTEAFF

abundance: many
j_gene: TRBJ2-5
d_gene: .
v_gene: TRBV5-1
CDR3nt: TGCGCCAGCAGCTTTACCGGAACACCCCTCCAAGAGACCCAGTACTTC
CDR3aa: CASSFTGTPLQETQYF

abundance: .
j_gene: TRBJ2-1
d_gene: TRBD2
v_gene: TRBV11-1
CDR3nt: TGTGCCAGCAGTCCGGAACTAGCGGGAAGAAAGCAGTTCTTC
CDR3aa: CASSPELAGRKQFF

abundance: .
j_gene: TRBJ2-7
d_gene: TRBD1
v_gene: TRBV20-1
CDR3nt: TGCAGTGCTAGCACCGACAGGGGAGGACTCTACGAGCAGTACTTC
CDR3aa: CSASTDRGGLYEQYF

abundance: .
j_gene: TRBJ2-7
d_gene: TRBD1
v_gene: TRBV6-2/TRBV6-3
CDR3nt: TGTGCCAGCAGTTGGACAGGGGCCGGATCCTACGAGCAGTACTTC
CDR3aa: CASSWTGAGSYEQYF

abundance: .
j_gene: TRBJ2-7
d_gene: .
v_gene: TRBV7-2
CDR3nt: TGTGCCAGCAGCTTAGTAGGGGGGCGGACCTACGAGCAGTACTTC
CDR3aa: CASSLVGGRTYEQYF

abundance: .
j_gene: TRBJ2-5
d_gene: .
v_gene: TRBV12-3/TRBV12-4
CDR3nt: TGTGCCAGCAGTGTAGGGGAGAAAGAGACCCAGTACTTC
CDR3aa: CASSVGEKETQYF

abundance: few
j_gene: TRBJ2-7
d_gene: TRBD2
v_gene: TRBV7-2
CDR3nt: TGTGCCAGCATCAACGGGCTAGCGGGAGGCGAGCAGTACTTC
CDR3aa: CASINGLAGGEQYF

abundance: .
j_gene: TRBJ2-5
d_gene: .
v_gene: TRBV7-2
CDR3nt: TGTGCCAGCAGCTTACTAGAAGGGACCCAGTACTTC
CDR3aa: CASSLLEGTQYF

abundance: .
j_gene: TRBJ2-5
d_gene: .
v_gene: TRBV7-3
CDR3nt: TGTGCCAGCAGCTTCCACACTGGACCGTCGGACAATGAGCAGTACTTC
CDR3aa: CASSFHTGPSDNEQYF

abundance: .
j_gene: TRBJ2-7
d_gene: TRBD2
v_gene: TRBV4-1
CDR3nt: TGCGCCGGCAGCCAAGGGTCAGCGGGAGCGAGAAACGAGCAGTACTTC
CDR3aa: CAGSQGSAGARNEQYF

abundance: .
j_gene: TRBJ2-1
d_gene: .
v_gene: TRBV24-1
CDR3nt: TGTGCCACCAGTGATCCCGGAACACCCTACAATGAGCAGTTCTTC
CDR3aa: CATSDPGTPYNEQFF